Presented here are 20 T cell receptor beta chains from one specimen sequenced in a study of blood T cell repertoires in COVID-19. Using immunoSEQ multiplex PCR, the repertoire was profiled, and TCRdb retains in-frame clones only, with some absent. The top ten hold about 10% of the sample, which has around 190,000 clones, roughly 80% seen once. The material sequenced was peripheral blood. Every receptor here comes from a woman between 40 and 50 years old with COVID-19, enrolled during active disease.

The chain has TRBV9 and TRBJ2-3; D is unclear. Germline CDR1 is SGDLS and CDR2 is YYNGEE. V was pared by 0 bases and J by 0 bases, with 8 bases between. The length of the CDR3 is 15 residues. CDR3 protein: CASSVDSTSTDTQYF. The CDR3 nucleotides are TGTGCCAGCAGCGTAGACAGCACTAGCACAGATACGCAGTATTTT.

This clone occurred once. The chain links TRBV27 to TRBJ2-7; D unclear. Trimming shortened V by 4 bases and J by 3 bases, and 4 bases separated the two germline ends. This CDR3 spans 11 amino acids. Germline CDR1 MNHEY, CDR2 SMNVEV (reference sequence). The CDR3, as DNA: TGTGCCAGCAGTTCCCACTACGAGCAGTACTTC. It encodes CASSSHYEQYF.

This chain links TRBV15 with TRBJ2-1, with 9 bases identical to TRBD2. The CDR3 has 20 residues. Per the germline V gene, CDR1 is LNHNV and CDR2 is YYDKDF (reference sequence). Unmatched junction bases numbered 18, after V lost 3 bases and J lost 3 bases. This chain's CDR3 is CATSSIAGDPVVKNYNEQFF. Written as DNA, the CDR3 is TGTGCCACCAGCAGCATAGCGGGAGATCCCGTCGTGAAGAACTACAATGAGCAGTTCTTC.

This rearrangement joins TRBV7-3 to TRBJ2-1, with D possibly being TRBD2 (6 bases). V was trimmed by 4 bases and J by 7 bases, leaving 14 bases between them. This CDR3 comprises 14 residues. The germline V gene encodes CDR1 SGHTA and CDR2 FQGTGA. CDR3 DNA: TGTGCCAGCAGCTCCCCGGGAGCTTTGAATGAGCAGTTCTTC. Encoded protein: CASSSPGALNEQFF. Full variable domain (missing parts from reference TRBV7-3 and TRBJ2-1): GAGVSQTPSNKVTEKGKYVELRCDPISGHTALYWYRQSLGQGPEFLIYFQGTGAADDSGLPNDRFFAVRPEGSVSTLKIQRTERGDSAVYLCASSSPGALNEQFFGPGTRLTVL.

The rearrangement uses TRBV7-3 and TRBJ2-1, with D maybe TRBD2 (7 bases). The CDR3 has 13 residues. V lost 4 bases and J 6 bases, leaving 10 bases between the germline ends. Germline loops: CDR1 SGHTA, CDR2 FQGTGA. The CDR3 reads CASSWGGRNEQFF. In nucleotides, the CDR3 is TGTGCCAGCAGCTGGGGGGGCCGCAATGAGCAGTTCTTC.

The chain carries TRBV2 and TRBJ1-3; unclear D gene. V was shortened by 5 bases and J by 4 bases, with 3 bases between the two germline ends. The CDR3 is made up of 11 amino acids. Per germline, CDR1 SNHLY and CDR2 FYNNEI. CDR3 sequence: CASSLGNTIYF. The CDR3 nucleotides are TGTGCCAGCAGTCTGGGAAACACCATATATTTT. The whole variable domain, filled in from reference TRBV2 and TRBJ1-3, reads EPEVTQTPSHQVTQMGQEVILRCVPISNHLYFYWYRQILGQKVEFLVSFYNNEISEKSEIFDDQFSVERPDGSNFTLKIRSTKLEDSAMYFCASSLGNTIYFGEGSWLTVV.

The chain combines TRBV27 with TRBJ2-3; D possibly corresponds to TRBD2 (5 bases). Looked up from germline, CDR1 is MNHEY and CDR2 is SMNVEV (reference sequence). This CDR3 contains 13 residues. Trimming cost V 7 bases and J 1 base, with 9 bases left between them. The CDR3 loop is CASMEAGTDTQYF. The CDR3 DNA is TGTGCCAGCATGGAGGCCGGCACAGATACGCAGTATTTT.

The V call is TRBV2, the J call TRBJ1-6; 8 bases map to TRBD1. The germline gives CDR1 SNHLY, CDR2 FYNNEI. Losses at the gene ends were 6 bases for V and 9 bases for J; bases not matched to a gene: 7. This CDR3 has 14 residues. This CDR3 is CASSSGTGASPLHF. In DNA form, the CDR3 reads TGTGCCAGCAGCTCCGGGACAGGTGCTTCACCCCTCCACTTT.

The chain employs TRBV25-1 and TRBJ2-1, with D possibly TRBD1 on 5 matching bases. Trimming removed 6 bases at V and 5 bases at J, with 8 bases between. The CDR3 is 12 amino acids. Germline V gives CDR1 MGHDK, CDR2 SYGVNS. CDR3 loop: CASSIGDNEQFF. CDR3 sequence (DNA): TGTGCCAGCAGCATAGGGGACAATGAGCAGTTCTTC.

The chain joins TRBV6-1 to TRBJ1-1, with TRBD1 as a possible D gene (6 bases). Germline-derived CDR1 and CDR2 are MNHNS and SASEGT. The CDR3 totals 13 residues. Trimming shortened V by 3 bases and J by 5 bases, and 10 bases separated the two germline ends. CDR3 sequence: CASSDRGRTEAFF. CDR3 bases: TGTGCCAGCAGTGACAGGGGTAGGACTGAAGCTTTCTTT.

The table lists this clone with a count of one. The chain joins TRBV4-2 to TRBJ2-1; 13 bases are a match to TRBD2. V lost 4 bases and J lost 6; bases outside the gene matches: 3. This CDR3 is 15 amino acids long. Germline CDR1 and CDR2: LGHNA and YNFKEQ. CDR3 bases: TGTGCCAGCAGCCTACTAGCGGGAGGGGGCAATGAGCAGTTCTTC. Amino acids: CASSLLAGGGNEQFF.

V and J are TRBV19 and TRBJ1-2, with TRBD1 matching 7 bases. V dropped 2 bases and J dropped 7; count of bases not matched to a gene: 4. Germline CDR1 is LNHDA and CDR2 is SQIVND (reference sequence). The CDR3 is made up of 13 amino acids. CDR3 nucleotides: TGTGCCAGTAGTATACAGGGGGGCGTTGGCTACACCTTC. It is translated as CASSIQGGVGYTF.

With respect to this clone: Other DNA sequences in the sample encode the same CDR3. V gene TRBV11-2 combines with J gene TRBJ2-2, with D unclear. This CDR3 contains 13 residues. Trimming removed 1 base at V and 4 bases at J, with 4 bases between. CDR1 SGHAT and CDR2 FQNNGV come from the germline V gene. CDR3 sequence (DNA): TGTGCCAGCAGCTTAGCGGGCACCGGGGAGCTGTTTTTT. As protein: CASSLAGTGELFF.

V gene TRBV18 combines with J gene TRBJ2-6, with a weak D call TRBD1 (6 bases). Germline CDR1 is KGHSH and CDR2 is LQKENI. Trimming took off 4 bases at V and 0 bases at J, with 16 bases between the two ends. The CDR3 has 18 amino acids. CDR3 sequence reads: CASSRWGLQLSGANVLTF. In DNA, the CDR3 is TGTGCCAGCTCACGGTGGGGGCTTCAGCTCTCTGGGGCCAACGTCCTGACTTTC.

The V call is TRBV7-2, the J call TRBJ2-1, with TRBD2 matching 7 bases. Germline values: CDR1 SGHTA, CDR2 FQGNSA. Trimming removed 2 bases from V and 6 bases from J; junction bases left unmatched: 7. The CDR3 totals 15 residues. For the CDR3, the DNA is TGTGCCAGCAGCTTAATGGGAGGGTTAGGCAATGAGCAGTTCTTC. This gives the protein CASSLMGGLGNEQFF.

The rearrangement links TRBV9 to TRBJ2-1, with TRBD2 matching 16 bases. In germline, CDR1 is SGDLS, CDR2 YYNGEE. This CDR3 spans 17 amino acids. V lost 4 bases and J lost 1; bases outside the gene matches: 2. The CDR3 loop is CASSPGLAGGSYNEQFF. The CDR3 coding sequence is TGTGCCAGCAGCCCGGGACTAGCGGGAGGGTCCTACAATGAGCAGTTCTTC. The full variable domain, completed using reference TRBV9 and TRBJ2-1, is DSGVTQTPKHLITATGQRVTLRCSPRSGDLSVYWYQQSLDQGLQFLIQYYNGEERAKGNILERFSAQQFPDLHSELNLSSLELGDSALYFCASSPGLAGGSYNEQFFGPGTRLTVL.

The chain recombines TRBV4-1 with TRBJ2-1, with 9 positions matching TRBD2. The germline gives CDR1 MGHRA, CDR2 YSYEKL. The CDR3 length is 14 residues. V was pared by 6 bases and J by 9 bases, with 9 bases of the junction left unmatched. In DNA, the CDR3 is TGCGCCAGCAGGTTCATAGCGGGAGAGGTTGAGCAGTTCTTC. Protein product: CASRFIAGEVEQFF.

This clone was seen only once. CDR3 in amino acids: CASSEGGTGWEKLFF. The CDR3 DNA reads as TGTGCCAGCAGTGAAGGTGGGACAGGGTGGGAAAAACTGTTTTTT. J is TRBJ1-4 and V is TRBV2; 9 nucleotides agree with TRBD1. This CDR3 is 15 amino acids long. Losses at the gene ends were 1 base for V and 8 bases for J; bases not matched to a gene: 5. Germline V gene lookup returns CDR1 SNHLY and CDR2 FYNNEI. The full variable domain, completed using reference TRBV2 and TRBJ1-4, is EPEVTQTPSHQVTQMGQEVILRCVPISNHLYFYWYRQILGQKVEFLVSFYNNEISEKSEIFDDQFSVERPDGSNFTLKIRSTKLEDSAMYFCASSEGGTGWEKLFFGSGTQLSVL.

This clone was picked up many times. The chain uses TRBV19 and TRBJ2-2; 9 nucleotides agree with TRBD1. The CDR3 loop spans 16 amino acids. The J segment lost 4 bases and the V segment lost 3 bases, leaving 6 bases of the junction unmatched. From germline, CDR1 is LNHDA and CDR2 SQIVND (reference sequence). CDR3 region: CASSITQGAPTGELFF. The CDR3 DNA reads as TGTGCCAGTAGTATTACACAGGGGGCGCCCACCGGGGAGCTGTTTTTT.

This chain links TRBV19 with TRBJ2-2, with TRBD1 identical over 9 bases. Germline-derived CDR1 and CDR2 are LNHDA and SQIVND (reference sequence). V trimming: 10 bases; J trimming: 2 bases; junction bases outside the gene matches: 5. This CDR3 region has 14 residues. The CDR3 DNA reads TGTGCCACCACGGACAGGGGAAACACCGGGGAGCTGTTTTTT. It specifies CATTDRGNTGELFF. The full variable domain, in which reference TRBV19 and TRBJ2-2 provide the parts outside the CDR3, is DGGITQSPKYLFRKEGQNVTLSCEQNLNHDAMYWYRQDPGQGLRLIYYSQIVNDFQKGDIAEGYSVSREKKESFPLTVTSAQKNPTAFYLCATTDRGNTGELFFGEGSRLTVL.